This TCR beta chain was obtained from a study of immune evolution from preneoplasia to lung adenocarcinoma. Study-wide points: Normal lung had the highest top T cell clone frequencies.

Patient tissue came from resections in Japan or China, 2014–2017. The CDR3 runs to 13 residues. CDR1 and CDR2 (germline): SGHDN, FVKESK. Trimming at V came to 3 bases and at J to 6 bases, leaving 3 bases not matched to a gene. On this clone: As yet, its antigen is unknown.

The assay was immunoSEQ multiplex PCR, and TCRdb's table has in-frame clones only and misses some. The sample has 4,000 to 5,000 clones; roughly 82% are singletons. Sequenced sample: FFPE adjacent normal lung tissue. The clonotype originates from a donor at least 70 years old with lung adenocarcinoma. The chain uses TRBV14 and TRBJ2-3; 7 bases match TRBD2. The CDR3 sequence is CASSQGEGDTQYF. DNA for the CDR3: TGTGCCAGCAGCCAGGGGGAGGGCGATACGCAGTATTTT.